Below, 4 T cell receptor beta chains from the same sample are listed, as sequenced in a study of circulating CD8 cells and anti-PD-1 response in melanoma. Four subsets defined by PD-1 and/or TIGIT were sorted from live CD3+CD8+TCRalphabeta+ cells. TCR libraries were prepared from approximately 15 ng of total RNA with the QIAseq Immune Repertoire TCR panel. TCRdb itself ran the reads through MiXCR, one entry per CDR3 protein. The sample includes hundreds of distinct CDR3 sequences, roughly 10% of them seen just once. The sample was CD8+ T cells from PBMCs, taken at baseline or after one month of anti-PD-1 therapy (not recorded which). These TCRs come from a human donor with melanoma.

The chain carries TRBV19 and TRBJ2-1; 10 positions match TRBD2. Losses at the gene ends were 3 bases for V and 2 bases for J; bases not matched to a gene: 4. The CDR3 contains 16 residues. CDR1 and CDR2 from the germline V gene are LNHDA and SQIVND (reference sequence). The CDR3 sequence: CASSIGLADPYNEQFF. In nucleotides, the CDR3 is TGTGCCAGTAGTATCGGACTAGCGGATCCCTACAATGAGCAGTTCTTC.

By frequency in the sample, this clonotype is large. The chain has TRBV6-6 and TRBJ1-5; D gene ambiguous. Per the germline V gene, CDR1 is MNHNY and CDR2 is SVGAGI (reference sequence). This CDR3 is built from 12 residues. The ends were cut back, 5 bases at V and 4 bases at J, with 6 bases in the middle. The CDR3 protein is CASSRPNQPQHF. As DNA, the CDR3 is TGTGCCAGCAGTCGACCAAATCAGCCCCAGCATTTT.

Relative to its sample, this clonotype is medium-sized. The chain links TRBV28 to TRBJ2-3; D is tentatively TRBD1 or TRBD2 (5 bases each). This CDR3 region has 14 residues. The germline CDR1 and CDR2 sequences are MDHEN and SYDVKM. With 3 bases removed from V and 1 base from J, the gap between germline ends came to 8 bases. The CDR3 loop reads CASSLRGGTDTQYF. The DNA for the CDR3 is TGTGCCAGCAGTTTGAGAGGGGGCACAGATACGCAGTATTTT.

By its share, this clonotype is large. V usage is TRBV24-1 and J usage is TRBJ2-3; TRBD2 matches 10 bases. V trimming: 3 bases; J trimming: 3 bases; junction bases outside the gene matches: 8. CDR3 length: 17 residues. Germline CDR1 and CDR2: KGHDR and SFDVKD. The CDR3 is CATSDPSTSGHTDTQYF. CDR3 bases: TGTGCCACCAGTGATCCCTCGACTAGCGGGCATACAGATACGCAGTATTTT.